The rows below give T cell receptor beta chains drawn from one sample of a study of glioma-infiltrating T cells. TCRdb used MiXCR to reprocess the multiplex PCR reads, holding one entry per CDR3 protein. The sample records 300,000 to 450,000 distinct CDR3 sequences, 41% being singletons. The sample consisted of glioma tissue, nonneoplastic brain tissue, or PBMCs (not recorded which). The receptors derive from a human donor with low-grade glioma or glioblastoma, undergoing nonglioma brain surgery, or in good health (not recorded which). The CDR3 runs from the conserved cysteine through the conserved F or W. A D gene is named only where the DNA matches it firmly. Clone sizes are given selectively: once, few, many, or a class where the clone is expanded.

.	TRBV7-2	TRBD2	TRBJ2-7	TGTGCCAGCAGCTTATTAACTAGCGGACTCTACGAGCAGTACTTC	CASSLLTSGLYEQYF
many	TRBV7-2	.	TRBJ1-1	TGTGCCAGCAGTTCAGCGGGGGCAGTGTCTGAAGCTTTCTTT	CASSSAGAVSEAFF
.	TRBV6-6	.	TRBJ1-1	TGTGCCAGCAGTACATTGACAGGTTCTGGGGGATTGAACACTAAAGCTTTCTTT	CASSTLTGSGGLNTKAFF
few	TRBV24-1	TRBD2	TRBJ2-1	TGTGCCACCAGTGATTTGCGGGTCGGGGGGTCCTACAATGAGCAGTTCTTC	CATSDLRVGGSYNEQFF
.	TRBV25-1	TRBD1	TRBJ2-1	TGTGCCAGCAGTGGGGGACAGGAGGGGAGCTCCTACAATGAGCAGTTCTTC	CASSGGQEGSSYNEQFF
.	TRBV7-2	TRBD2	TRBJ2-3	TGTGCCAGCAGCGCGACGGGACTAGCGGGGGGATCAGATACGCAGTATTTT	CASSATGLAGGSDTQYF
few	TRBV29-1	.	TRBJ2-7	TGCAGCGTTGTTTCCGGGACGGCTGACTACGAGCAGTACTTC	CSVVSGTADYEQYF
.	TRBV19	.	TRBJ1-5	TGTGCCAGTAGTATCATGGGGAACGGCAATCAGCCCCAGCATTTT	CASSIMGNGNQPQHF
few	TRBV28	.	TRBJ2-5	TGTGCCAGCAGGCGCGGAGAGACCCAGTACTTC	CASRRGETQYF
many	TRBV6-5	.	TRBJ1-1	TGTGCCAGCAGTTACGGGACGAGACTTCGGAACACTGAAGCTTTCTTT	CASSYGTRLRNTEAFF
.	TRBV7-2	.	TRBJ2-3	TGTGCCAGCAGCTCCGACAGGCTTGCAGATACGAAGTATTTT	CASSSDRLADTKYF
many	TRBV4-1	TRBD1	TRBJ1-5	TGCGCCAGCAGCCAAACGGACAGGGACAATCAGCCCCAGCATTTT	CASSQTDRDNQPQHF
.	TRBV2	.	TRBJ2-7	TGTGCCAGCAGTGATAAGGGGGGGGGGTACGAGCAGTACTTC	CASSDKGGGYEQYF
.	TRBV20-1	.	TRBJ1-5	TGCAGTGCTACCCAGCTCGGTCAGCCCCAGCATTTT	CSATQLGQPQHF
.	TRBV4-3	.	TRBJ2-5	TGCGCCAGCAGCCAGTCCGGGACCGCCAAAGAGACCCAGTACTTC	CASSQSGTAKETQYF
many	TRBV25-1	.	TRBJ2-5	TGTGCCAGCAGTGACCCACGCGGGCAAGAGACCCAGTACTTC	CASSDPRGQETQYF
few	TRBV7-2	.	TRBJ1-3	TGTGCCAGCAGCTTAGGCCCAGGGAGCTCTGGAAACACCATATATTTT	CASSLGPGSSGNTIYF